What follows are 18 T cell receptor beta chains derived from one specimen sequenced in a study of T cell responses to AZD1222 COVID-19 vaccine. Clones were sequenced by immunoSEQ multiplex PCR, and TCRdb holds only the in-frame ones, with some missing. The repertoire holds 120,000 or so clones, with about 92% as singletons. Source: peripheral blood, taken 28 days after the second AZD1222 dose. These receptors all stem from an adult who received the AZD1222 COVID-19 vaccine.

The chain recombines TRBV7-9 with TRBJ1-1; no clear D gene. Germline V CDR1 and CDR2: SEHNR, FQNEAQ (reference sequence). V lost 5 bases and J lost 7, with 17 bases in between. CDR3 length equals 14 residues. DNA for the CDR3: TGTGCCAGCAGCCGAATGCCATCGCCTGGTGAAGCTTTCTTT. It yields the protein CASSRMPSPGEAFF.

The chain recombines TRBV10-3 with TRBJ1-3, with D possibly TRBD1 on 6 matching bases. From germline, CDR1 is ENHRY and CDR2 SYGVKD. This CDR3 has 16 residues. Trimming cost V 6 bases and J 0 bases, with 15 bases left between them. CDR3 DNA sequence: TGTGCCATCAGGACAAACAGGGCCTACTCTGGAAACACCATATATTTT. Its protein is CAIRTNRAYSGNTIYF.

The chain uses TRBV7-9 and TRBJ1-2; D not certain. Germline CDR1 reads SEHNR; CDR2 reads FQNEAQ (reference sequence). V lost 0 bases and J 0 bases, leaving 11 bases between the germline ends. The CDR3 is 16 residues long. Here the CDR3 reads CASSLAREESNYGYTF. The DNA for the CDR3 is TGTGCCAGCAGCTTAGCGAGGGAGGAATCTAACTATGGCTACACCTTC.

The chain employs TRBV5-6 and TRBJ2-1; possibly TRBD2 for D (6 bases). V was cut by 4 bases and J by 11 bases, with 19 bases left in between. This CDR3 contains 14 residues. Germline V CDR1 and CDR2: SGHDT, YYEEEE. The CDR3 here is CASSRDGGVGQQFF. In DNA form, the CDR3 reads TGTGCCAGCAGCCGGGACGGGGGAGTGGGACAGCAGTTCTTC.

The table lists this clone with a count of one. CDR3 amino acids: CASSPFRGNEKLFF. DNA of the CDR3: TGTGCCAGCTCACCATTTCGTGGTAATGAAAAACTGTTTTTT. The rearrangement links TRBV18 to TRBJ1-4; D gene unclear. Trimming shortened V by 2 bases and J by 4 bases, and 8 bases separated the two germline ends. Germline CDR1 is KGHSH and CDR2 is LQKENI. The length of the CDR3 is 14 residues.

The rearrangement joins TRBV18 to TRBJ2-7; TRBD2 matches 13 bases. V was clipped by 3 bases and J by 4 bases; unmatched bases: 6. Germline V CDR1 and CDR2: KGHSH, LQKENI. The CDR3 covers 16 residues. The CDR3: CASSPSGLAGRYEQYF. The DNA of the CDR3 is TGTGCCAGCTCACCCTCGGGACTAGCGGGGAGGTACGAGCAGTACTTC.

The rearrangement links TRBV6-6 to TRBJ1-1; D uncertain. The CDR3 runs 13 residues. V lost 6 bases and J 5 bases, leaving 13 bases between the germline ends. Germline V lookup: CDR1 MNHNY, CDR2 SVGAGI (reference sequence). CDR3 loop: CASSRTRATEAFF. The CDR3 nucleotides read TGTGCCAGCAGCCGAACACGGGCAACTGAAGCTTTCTTT.

This clone was recorded once. This chain joins TRBV3-1 (or the pseudogene TRBV3-2) and TRBJ2-7; D is possibly TRBD2 (5 bases). Trimming left V 4 bases short and J 6 bases short, with 19 bases between. The CDR3 has 15 amino acids. The germline gives CDR1 LGHDT, CDR2 YNNKEL (reference sequence). CDR3 DNA: TGTGCCAGCAGCCCGAGGACTGGCTTTTATGGCGAGCAGTACTTC. Protein: CASSPRTGFYGEQYF.

The chain employs TRBV18 and TRBJ1-1; 10 nucleotides line up with TRBD1. CDR1 KGHSH and CDR2 LQKENI come from the germline V gene. This CDR3 has 14 amino acids. V was pared by 4 bases and J by 10 bases, with 9 bases of the junction left unmatched. Here the CDR3 reads CASSLLGQGEAAFF. In nucleotides, the CDR3 is TGTGCCAGCTCACTACTAGGACAGGGGGAAGCAGCTTTCTTT.

The chain joins TRBV30 to TRBJ1-1, with 9 bases that match TRBD1. Germline CDR1 is GTSNPN and CDR2 is SVGIG (reference sequence). The ends lost 5 bases at V and 5 bases at J; junction bases unmatched: 3. The CDR3 has 12 amino acids. CDR3 DNA sequence: TGTGCCTGGGGGACAGGGAAAACTGAAGCTTTCTTT. This codes for CAWGTGKTEAFF.

The chain employs TRBV19 and TRBJ1-5, with a tentative D call TRBD1 (5 bases). V was pared by 6 bases and J by 7 bases, with 13 bases between. The germline CDR1 and CDR2 sequences are LNHDA and SQIVND (reference sequence). The CDR3 length is 13 residues. The CDR3 DNA reads TGTGCCAGTAGGACAGACCGGTTGCAGCCCCAGCATTTT. Its protein product is CASRTDRLQPQHF.

The chain joins TRBV9 to TRBJ2-1, with a possible D match to TRBD2 (5 bases). Per germline, CDR1 SGDLS and CDR2 YYNGEE. Trimming removed 0 bases at V and 0 bases at J, with 10 bases between. The CDR3 consists of 16 residues. The CDR3 loop is CASSVGPEVSYNEQFF. CDR3 nucleotides: TGTGCCAGCAGCGTAGGTCCGGAGGTCTCCTACAATGAGCAGTTCTTC.

In DNA form, the CDR3 reads TGTGCCAGCAGTGTATTAGGGGGGGGTGTTGGTTCACCCCTCCACTTT. Residues: CASSVLGGGVGSPLHF. The chain uses TRBV28 and TRBJ1-6; tentative D call: TRBD1 (6 bases). CDR3 size: 16 residues. Trimming cost V 5 bases and J 9 bases, with 20 bases left between them. CDR1 is MDHEN and CDR2 is SYDVKM in the germline V gene.

The CDR3 sequence is CASSFLVPGSSYNSPLHF. The CDR3 nucleotides read TGTGCCAGCAGCTTTTTGGTACCGGGTAGCTCCTATAATTCACCCCTCCACTTT. The chain has TRBV7-9 and TRBJ1-6; D is ambiguous. Trimming took off 3 bases at V and 0 bases at J, with 15 bases between the two ends. CDR1 SEHNR and CDR2 FQNEAQ come from the germline V gene (reference sequence). CDR3 length equals 18 residues.

CDR3 DNA sequence: TGTGCCAGCTCATCGGACAGGGGGTACGAGCAGTACTTC. Amino acids: CASSSDRGYEQYF. This chain uses TRBV18 with TRBJ2-7, with 10 bases matching TRBD1. CDR1 and CDR2 (germline): KGHSH, LQKENI. The V segment lost 5 bases and the J segment 4 bases; nucleotides outside the gene matches: 2. The CDR3 runs to 13 residues.

The rearrangement links TRBV7-2 to TRBJ2-2; 7 bases fit TRBD1. Unmatched junction bases numbered 11, after V lost 5 bases and J lost 5 bases. The CDR3 is made up of 16 amino acids. Germline V gene lookup returns CDR1 SGHTA and CDR2 FQGNSA. CDR3 DNA: TGTGCCAGCAGCCCTGTCGGGACAGCAAGGACCGGGGAGCTGTTTTTT. It translates to CASSPVGTARTGELFF. The full variable domain, rest sourced from reference TRBV7-2 and TRBJ2-2, is GAGVSQSPSNKVTEKGKDVELRCDPISGHTALYWYRQSLGQGLEFLIYFQGNSAPDKSGLPSDRFSAERTGGSVSTLTIQRTQQEDSAVYLCASSPVGTARTGELFFGEGSRLTVL.

The genes are TRBV29-1 and TRBJ2-1; TRBD2 matches 9 bases. The CDR3 runs 14 residues. With 2 bases clipped from V and 2 bases from J, the junction kept 1 base outside the gene matches. Germline V gene lookup returns CDR1 SQVTM and CDR2 ANQGSEA. The CDR3 loop reads CSVELAGTYNEQFF. CDR3 sequence (DNA): TGCAGCGTTGAACTAGCGGGAACCTACAATGAGCAGTTCTTC.

The rearrangement joins TRBV7-9 to TRBJ1-6, with D possibly being TRBD1 (6 bases). Germline values: CDR1 SEHNR, CDR2 FQNEAQ (reference sequence). The CDR3 totals 16 residues. Between the trimmed V and J ends, which lost 5 bases and 7 bases, there was a span of 18 bases. CDR3 nucleotides: TGTGCCAGCAGCGACTACAGGGTCCCTCAGAATTCACCCCTCCACTTT. Translation: CASSDYRVPQNSPLHF.